The sequence of this T cell receptor (beta chain) was determined in a study of blood T cell repertoires in COVID-19. Trimming pared 2 bases from V and 8 bases from J, leaving 23 bases between. Germline CDR1 is SGHRS and CDR2 is YFSETQ. The CDR3 totals 17 residues. Original analysis: Using reference gene primer amplification, nucleated cell counts were estimated. The protocol was immunoSEQ multiplex PCR, while the TCRdb copy is restricted to in-frame clones and leaves out a portion. V and J calls and clone size come straight from that table; D and trimming were deduced from the DNA. The data show 130,000 to 150,000 clones, about 76% seen once.

The sequenced sample consisted of peripheral blood. V usage is TRBV5-1 and J usage is TRBJ2-1; no clear D gene. This receptor was taken from a human donor in a cohort sampled during active COVID-19. The CDR3 is CASSFQIDTPLTHEQFF. The CDR3 coding sequence is TGCGCCAGCAGCTTCCAGATAGACACTCCTTTGACCCATGAGCAGTTCTTC.